This T cell receptor beta chain came from a study of T cells in Graves' hyperthyroidism and ophthalmopathy. Exclusion criteria comprised uncontrolled infection, other autoimmune disease, pregnancy or lactation. Diagnostic decisions used clinical symptoms, serum thyroxine and TRAb, thyroid ultrasound and orbital computed tomography. The CDR3 runs 13 residues. V shed 7 bases and J shed 1 base, with 14 bases lying between them. The germline CDR1 and CDR2 sequences are SQVTM and ANQGSEA. Whole-study findings and limits: Most thyroid clonotypes with frequency above 0.001 were detected in blood. A model of 13 V-J pairs discriminated ophthalmopathy from stable hyperthyroidism.

TCR beta CDR3 sequences were amplified from RNA transcripts. HTBI primers were the set used in a first-round RT-PCR of the TCR CDR3. TCRdb passed the multiplex PCR reads through MiXCR, listing each CDR3 protein once. The table includes 550,000 to 600,000 distinct CDR3 sequences, under 60% detected once. There are a few counts of this clonotype. Antigen specificity is unknown. Material for sequencing was peripheral blood or thyroid tissue (not recorded which). The clonotype was recovered from an adult woman with Graves' disease, either hyperthyroidism or ophthalmopathy (not recorded which). V gene TRBV29-1 combines with J gene TRBJ2-7; weak D call: TRBD2 (5 bases). DNA of the CDR3: TGCAGCGCCAGAGGGCCCAGGTCCTACGAGCAGTACTTC. Residues: CSARGPRSYEQYF.